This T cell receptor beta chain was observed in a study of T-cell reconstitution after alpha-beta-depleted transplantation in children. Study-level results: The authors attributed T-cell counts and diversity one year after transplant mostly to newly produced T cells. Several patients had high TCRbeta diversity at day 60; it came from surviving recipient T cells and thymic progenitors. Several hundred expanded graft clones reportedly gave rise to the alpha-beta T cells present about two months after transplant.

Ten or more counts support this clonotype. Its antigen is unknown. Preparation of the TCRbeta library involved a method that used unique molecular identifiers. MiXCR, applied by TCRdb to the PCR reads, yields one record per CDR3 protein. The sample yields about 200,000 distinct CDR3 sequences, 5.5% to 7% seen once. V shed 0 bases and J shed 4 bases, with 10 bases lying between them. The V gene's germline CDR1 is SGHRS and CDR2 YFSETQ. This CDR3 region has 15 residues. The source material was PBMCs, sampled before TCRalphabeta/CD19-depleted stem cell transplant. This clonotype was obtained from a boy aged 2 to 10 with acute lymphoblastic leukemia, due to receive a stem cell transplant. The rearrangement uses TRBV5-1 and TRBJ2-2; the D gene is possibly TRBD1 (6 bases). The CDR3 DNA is TGCGCCAGCAGCTTGGGCCAGGGGTTCACCGGGGAGCTGTTTTTT. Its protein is CASSLGQGFTGELFF.